Below are 26 T cell receptor beta chains sequenced from a single sample in a study of blood T cell repertoires in COVID-19. Sequenced by immunoSEQ multiplex PCR; TCRdb stores in-frame clones only, minus some. In the table there are some 58,000 clones, 80% to 95% of which are singletons. Source material: peripheral blood. The receptor source for this set is a man in his fifties or sixties with active COVID-19.

This chain connects TRBV28 to TRBJ1-5; 10 bases agree with TRBD1. The CDR3 spans 17 residues. Germline V lookup: CDR1 MDHEN, CDR2 SYDVKM. The V segment lost 5 bases and the J segment 1 base; nucleotides outside the gene matches: 8. The CDR3 spells CASSPGTGVRSNQPQHF. The CDR3 DNA sequence: TGTGCCAGCAGTCCCGGGACAGGGGTCCGCAGCAATCAGCCCCAGCATTTT.

The chain uses TRBV2 and TRBJ2-1; tentatively, D is TRBD2 (6 bases). V lost 6 bases and J lost 8, with 17 bases in between. This CDR3 comprises 14 residues. Per the germline V gene, CDR1 is SNHLY and CDR2 is FYNNEI. The chain's CDR3 is CASRRLVGYDEQFF. The CDR3 nucleotides are TGTGCCAGCAGGCGACTAGTAGGGTACGATGAGCAGTTCTTC.

The chain carries TRBV10-3 and TRBJ1-1; TRBD1 might be the D (6 bases). Looked up from germline, CDR1 is ENHRY and CDR2 is SYGVKD. Trimming left V 6 bases short and J 4 bases short, with 18 bases between. This CDR3 comprises 15 residues. The CDR3 protein is CAIRPGIQGSTEAFF. DNA for the CDR3: TGTGCCATCAGACCCGGGATCCAGGGGTCCACTGAAGCTTTCTTT.

The rearrangement links TRBV7-9 to TRBJ2-5; 8 bases fit TRBD2. The CDR3 is 13 amino acids. Per the germline V gene, CDR1 is SEHNR and CDR2 is FQNEAQ (reference sequence). With 8 bases clipped from V and 3 bases from J, the junction kept 5 bases outside the gene matches. This chain's CDR3 is CASDNGREETQYF. For the CDR3, the DNA is TGTGCCAGCGATAACGGGAGGGAAGAGACCCAGTACTTC.

The chain carries TRBV28 and TRBJ2-1; D might be TRBD1 (5 bases). The CDR3 totals 14 residues. Looked up from germline, CDR1 is MDHEN and CDR2 is SYDVKM. V dropped 6 bases and J dropped 3 bases, with 12 bases sitting between them. The CDR3 bases are TGTGCCAGCAGGAGACAGCAGTACTACAATGAGCAGTTCTTC. As protein: CASRRQQYYNEQFF.

The chain joins TRBV27 to TRBJ1-2; D perhaps matches TRBD1 (6 bases). Germline CDR1 reads MNHEY; CDR2 reads SMNVEV (reference sequence). V lost 3 bases, J lost 8 bases, and 13 bases lay in between. The CDR3 contains 13 residues. The CDR3 bases are TGTGCCAGCAGTTTGGGCAGGGGCGGCGGCTACACCTTC. Amino acids: CASSLGRGGGYTF.

J is TRBJ1-2 and V is TRBV5-4; D uncertain. This CDR3 is 14 amino acids long. The ends were cut back, 5 bases at V and 4 bases at J, with 15 bases in the middle. Germline CDR1 reads SGHNT; CDR2 reads YYREEE (reference sequence). The CDR3 spells CASSVDPRGYGYTF. The CDR3 DNA sequence: TGTGCCAGCAGTGTGGACCCGCGGGGCTATGGCTACACCTTC.

The chain links TRBV27 to TRBJ2-7; perhaps TRBD1 as D (6 bases). The germline V gene encodes CDR1 MNHEY and CDR2 SMNVEV (reference sequence). V lost 10 bases and J lost 2, with 18 bases in between. The CDR3 has 14 residues. CDR3: CATKKLDSPYEQYF. The CDR3 bases are TGTGCCACCAAAAAACTGGACAGCCCCTACGAGCAGTACTTC.

The rearrangement joins TRBV27 to TRBJ1-2, with a tentative D call TRBD1 (6 bases). The CDR3 has 12 residues. V was clipped by 4 bases and J by 7 bases, with 10 bases between them. Per germline, CDR1 MNHEY and CDR2 SMNVEV (reference sequence). The CDR3 DNA follows: TGTGCCAGCAGTTCACAGGGTAGTGGCTACACCTTC. It encodes CASSSQGSGYTF.

The rearrangement uses TRBV5-1 and TRBJ2-7; D is unclear. The CDR3 extends over 12 amino acids. Germline V gene sequence: CDR1 SGHRS, CDR2 YFSETQ. V dropped 0 bases and J dropped 2 bases, with 3 bases sitting between them. The CDR3 here is CASSLGAYEQYF. CDR3 DNA: TGCGCCAGCAGCTTGGGAGCCTACGAGCAGTACTTC.

This sequence joins TRBV29-1 and TRBJ2-5, with 11 bases matching TRBD1. CDR3 length: 13 amino acids. The germline V gene has CDR1 SQVTM and CDR2 ANQGSEA. Unmatched junction bases numbered 2, after V lost 3 bases and J lost 5 bases. The CDR3 DNA follows: TGCAGCGTTGAGGGGACAGGGGGGGAGACCCAGTACTTC. This sequence encodes CSVEGTGGETQYF.

V usage is TRBV4-3 and J usage is TRBJ1-1, with D possibly being TRBD1 (5 bases). V was shortened by 4 bases and J by 4 bases, with 10 bases between the two germline ends. Germline V gene sequence: CDR1 LGHNA, CDR2 YSLEER. CDR3 length: 13 residues. In nucleotides, the CDR3 is TGCGCCAGCAGCCGCAGGGTACGCACTGAAGCTTTCTTT. It specifies CASSRRVRTEAFF.

This clone is labeled medium-sized. The gene calls are TRBV24-1 and TRBJ2-7; 8 bases are a match to TRBD1. V shed 2 bases and J 3 bases; nucleotides not matched to a gene: 2. The CDR3 length is 14 residues. Germline V lookup: CDR1 KGHDR, CDR2 SFDVKD. CDR3 in DNA: TGTGCCACCAGTGATTCAGGGGGCGGCTACGAGCAGTACTTC. Amino acid sequence: CATSDSGGGYEQYF.

Concerning this clone: Other DNA sequences in the same sample also yield this CDR3. The rearrangement uses TRBV9 and TRBJ1-2; 8 bases line up with TRBD1. Germline CDR1 and CDR2: SGDLS and YYNGEE. V shed 2 bases, J shed 5 bases, and the junction held 5 bases outside the gene matches. The CDR3 runs 14 residues. This chain's CDR3 is CASSVGQGAYGYTF. The CDR3 region has the DNA TGTGCCAGCAGCGTTGGGCAGGGGGCTTATGGCTACACCTTC.

The chain links TRBV6-4 to TRBJ1-2; tentative D call: TRBD1 (5 bases). V lost 7 bases, J lost 8 bases, and 26 bases lay in between. CDR3 size: 16 residues. In germline, CDR1 is MRHNA, CDR2 SNTAGT. The CDR3: CASTSEPGTAVGGYTF. CDR3 in DNA: TGTGCCAGCACTAGTGAACCCGGGACTGCCGTCGGGGGCTACACCTTC.

Only a few counts were recorded for this clone. The V gene is TRBV7-9, the J gene TRBJ2-7, with TRBD2 identical over 7 bases. The V segment lost 4 bases and the J segment 1 base; nucleotides outside the gene matches: 4. The CDR3 length is 14 residues. Germline CDR1 and CDR2: SEHNR and FQNEAQ (reference sequence). CDR3 loop: CASSSASGSYEQYF. For the CDR3, the DNA is TGTGCCAGCAGCTCCGCTAGCGGTTCCTACGAGCAGTACTTC.

The genes are TRBV7-2 and TRBJ2-5; possibly TRBD1 for D (5 bases). The V end was cut by 1 base, the J end by 7 bases, with 10 bases between. Germline V CDR1 and CDR2: SGHTA, FQGNSA. The CDR3 consists of 13 residues. In DNA, the CDR3 is TGTGCCAGCAGCTTAGTGGGGCTTGGGACCCAGTACTTC. Its protein is CASSLVGLGTQYF.

The sample holds one count of this clone. This chain connects TRBV9 to TRBJ2-7, with a possible D match to TRBD2 (5 bases). CDR3 length equals 15 residues. Looked up from germline, CDR1 is SGDLS and CDR2 is YYNGEE. The V end lost 3 bases, the J end lost 1 base, and 14 bases lay between the germline ends. This CDR3 is CASSARGSESYEQYF. CDR3 DNA: TGTGCCAGCAGCGCCCGGGGATCAGAATCCTACGAGCAGTACTTC.

The chain has TRBV6-5 and TRBJ1-1; D uncertain. V lost 6 bases, J lost 8 bases, and 13 bases lay in between. This CDR3 is built from 12 residues. Looked up from germline, CDR1 is MNHEY and CDR2 is SVGAGI. CDR3 bases: TGTGCCAGCAGATCGACGGGTCCCGAAGCTTTCTTT. As protein: CASRSTGPEAFF.

The chain links TRBV5-1 to TRBJ2-1, with D possibly matching TRBD2 (5 bases). The germline V and J ends were trimmed by 1 base and 10 bases, with 15 bases remaining between them. The V gene's germline CDR1 is SGHRS and CDR2 YFSETQ. This CDR3 is 14 amino acids long. Here the CDR3 DNA reads TGCGCCAGCAGCTTGAGATTGGCGAGCGGCGAGCAGTTCTTC. This sequence encodes CASSLRLASGEQFF.

This clone was counted once. The rearrangement joins TRBV5-1 to TRBJ1-2; 7 nucleotides agree with TRBD1. V lost 4 bases and J lost 8; bases outside the gene matches: 8. The length of the CDR3 is 13 residues. Per the germline V gene, CDR1 is SGHRS and CDR2 is YFSETQ. The CDR3 bases are TGCGCCAGCAGCGCGACAGGGCTGAGGGGCTACACCTTC. Residues: CASSATGLRGYTF.

The J gene is TRBJ1-5, the V gene TRBV4-2, with unresolved D. The V gene lost 4 bases and the J gene lost 9 bases, with 13 bases spanning the gap. CDR1 LGHNA and CDR2 YNFKEQ come from the germline V gene. The CDR3 has 13 amino acids. The CDR3 loop reads CASSRDGVRPQHF. CDR3 DNA sequence: TGTGCCAGCAGCCGAGACGGGGTGAGGCCCCAGCATTTT.

The J gene is TRBJ2-1, the V gene TRBV6-2 or TRBV6-3; 10 bases are a match to TRBD2. There are 16 residues in the CDR3. CDR1 and CDR2 from the germline V gene are MNHEY and SVGEGT. Trimming took 6 bases from V and 1 from J; bases not matched to a gene: 6. CDR3 protein: CASSKFSGRSYNEQFF. DNA for the CDR3: TGTGCCAGCAGCAAATTTAGCGGGAGGTCCTACAATGAGCAGTTCTTC.

The chain joins TRBV18 to TRBJ1-1, with no clear D. The CDR3 extends over 13 amino acids. Trimming cost V 2 bases and J 6 bases, with 10 bases left between them. Germline CDR1 KGHSH, CDR2 LQKENI. The CDR3 sequence: CASSPAVNAEAFF. The CDR3, as DNA: TGTGCCAGCTCACCAGCGGTGAATGCTGAAGCTTTCTTT.

The chain recombines TRBV25-1 with TRBJ2-5, with D tentatively TRBD2 (6 bases). CDR3 length: 12 residues. Germline V gene sequence: CDR1 MGHDK, CDR2 SYGVNS. Trimming removed 6 bases at V and 5 bases at J, with 10 bases between. The CDR3 reads CASRALAETQYF. The CDR3, as DNA: TGTGCCAGCAGGGCTCTAGCGGAGACCCAGTACTTC.

J is TRBJ1-3 and V is TRBV5-1; D unclear. V dropped 4 bases and J dropped 0 bases, with 5 bases sitting between them. From germline, CDR1 is SGHRS and CDR2 YFSETQ. This CDR3 spans 13 amino acids. Here the CDR3 reads CASSQVSGNTIYF. CDR3 coding DNA: TGCGCCAGCAGCCAGGTCTCTGGAAACACCATATATTTT.